A single sample is the source of the 9 T cell receptor beta chains below, sequenced in a study of blood T cell repertoires in COVID-19. Sequencing used immunoSEQ multiplex PCR; TCRdb keeps in-frame clones, though not all of them. The sample records fewer than 250,000 clones, over 80% being singletons. Sequencing was carried out using peripheral blood. Receptors were obtained from a woman in her 70s with active or convalescent COVID-19.

Concerning this clone: Germline and junction disagree at one end, which may indicate a read error. CDR3 region: CASSLRGDGPEVF. For the CDR3, the DNA is TGTGCCAGCAGCTTACGGGGGGACGGCCCTGAGGTCTTC. V is TRBV11-2 and J is TRBJ2-1; TRBD2 matches 7 bases. CDR1 and CDR2 from the germline V gene are SGHAT and FQNNGV. The CDR3 totals 13 residues.

This clone was observed a handful of times. The chain employs TRBV7-2 and TRBJ1-3, with a weak D call TRBD1 (5 bases). V was trimmed by 1 base and J by 4 bases, leaving 8 bases between them. Germline CDR1 SGHTA, CDR2 FQGNSA. The CDR3 spans 14 residues. DNA for the CDR3: TGTGCCAGCAGCTTAGGTGGGGGGGGAAACACCATATATTTT. Translation: CASSLGGGGNTIYF.

In its sample, this clone was seen many times. The chain carries TRBV9 and TRBJ1-2; D is perhaps TRBD1 (6 bases). With 0 bases removed from V and 4 bases from J, the gap between germline ends came to 10 bases. The CDR3 sequence is 14 residues long. CDR1 and CDR2 from the germline V gene are SGDLS and YYNGEE. This CDR3 is CASSVEDSAYGYTF. The CDR3 coding sequence is TGTGCCAGCAGCGTAGAGGACAGTGCCTATGGCTACACCTTC.

This chain uses TRBV28 with TRBJ1-1; the D is unclear. Trimming removed 7 bases at V and 5 bases at J, with 20 bases between. The CDR3 is 15 residues long. From germline, CDR1 is MDHEN and CDR2 SYDVKM. Written as DNA, the CDR3 is TGTGCCAGCACAGTTGGGAGAAGGGCTGGTACTGAAGCTTTCTTT. Residues: CASTVGRRAGTEAFF.

Remarks on this clone: Different DNA sequences within this sample yield the same CDR3. The chain carries TRBV5-4 and TRBJ1-4; 11 positions agree with TRBD1. V lost 5 bases, J lost 6 bases, and 6 bases stayed unmatched. CDR3 size: 15 residues. CDR1 is SGHNT, CDR2 YYREEE, per germline (reference sequence). CDR3 in amino acids: CASSSPGQGDEKLFF. The CDR3 bases are TGTGCCAGCAGTTCACCGGGACAGGGGGATGAAAAACTGTTTTTT.

The chain links TRBV7-2 to TRBJ1-2; TRBD1 aligns across 8 bases. CDR1 is SGHTA and CDR2 is FQGNSA in the germline V gene. The CDR3 runs to 16 residues. The junction had 13 bases not matched to a gene; V was cut back by 6 bases and J by 4 bases. The CDR3 sequence: CASSSPNRGTRYGYTF. As DNA, the CDR3 is TGTGCCAGCAGTTCCCCTAACAGGGGGACCCGCTATGGCTACACCTTC.

The chain joins TRBV3-1 (or the pseudogene TRBV3-2) to TRBJ2-5; the D gene is possibly TRBD1 (6 bases). V lost 4 bases to trimming and J lost 2 bases, with 14 bases between them. The CDR3 is 15 residues long. From germline, CDR1 is LGHDT and CDR2 YNNKEL (reference sequence). The DNA of the CDR3 is TGTGCCAGCAGCCCCCGCGGGCAGGGGCAAGAGACCCAGTACTTC. Translating it yields CASSPRGQGQETQYF.

The V call is TRBV11-2, the J call TRBJ2-3, with 8 bases identical to TRBD2. The CDR3 is made up of 17 amino acids. In germline, CDR1 is SGHAT, CDR2 FQNNGV. The V segment lost 3 bases and the J segment 6 bases; nucleotides outside the gene matches: 14. The DNA of the CDR3 is TGTGCCAGCAGCTTGGGACCTGGCGGGGGGAGCAAGGATACGCAGTATTTT. Its translation is CASSLGPGGGSKDTQYF.

Only one count was recorded for this clone. This chain links TRBV28 with TRBJ2-1, with 11 nucleotides matching TRBD1. Germline V gives CDR1 MDHEN, CDR2 SYDVKM. CDR3 length: 15 residues. Unmatched junction bases numbered 4, after V lost 6 bases and J lost 3 bases. CDR3: CASRTGQGGYNEQFF. In DNA form, the CDR3 reads TGTGCCAGCAGGACGGGACAGGGGGGCTACAATGAGCAGTTCTTC. The full variable domain, rest sourced from reference TRBV28 and TRBJ2-1, is DVKVTQSSRYLVKRTGEKVFLECVQDMDHENMFWYRQDPGLGLRLIYFSYDVKMKEKGDIPEGYSVSREKKERFSLILESASTNQTSMYLCASRTGQGGYNEQFFGPGTRLTVL.